The 30 T cell receptor beta chains below were found in one sample sequenced in a study of blood T cell repertoires in COVID-19. Profiling relied on immunoSEQ multiplex PCR, and the TCRdb table lists in-frame clones only, not all of them. The sample holds approximately 200,000 clones; approximately 78% are singletons and the top ten take 9.2%. Sequenced: PBMCs or T cells enriched from blood (not recorded which). The receptors here all came from a man between 35 and 55 years old who had recovered from COVID-19.

The rearrangement joins TRBV6-5 to TRBJ2-3; D call uncertain. Germline V gives CDR1 MNHEY, CDR2 SVGAGI. V lost 7 bases to trimming and J lost 7 bases, with 18 bases between them. The CDR3 sequence is 14 residues long. CDR3: CASTPLVSPNTQYF. CDR3 sequence (DNA): TGTGCCAGCACCCCTCTCGTCTCCCCTAATACGCAGTATTTT.

The chain uses TRBV7-2 and TRBJ2-1, with 10 bases that match TRBD1. The CDR3 sequence is 16 residues long. J was trimmed by 2 bases and V by 5 bases; bases with no gene match: 6. Per the germline V gene, CDR1 is SGHTA and CDR2 is FQGNSA. The CDR3 spells CASSLTGTGAYNEQFF. For the CDR3, the DNA is TGTGCCAGCAGCCTCACCGGGACAGGGGCCTACAATGAGCAGTTCTTC.

The chain is built from TRBV15 and TRBJ1-2; 9 nucleotides match TRBD1. Trimming removed 4 bases from V and 0 bases from J; junction bases left unmatched: 3. Germline CDR1 is LNHNV and CDR2 is YYDKDF (reference sequence). The CDR3 runs 15 residues. CDR3 DNA: TGTGCCACCAGCACGAGACAGGGGGCTAACTATGGCTACACCTTC. Protein: CATSTRQGANYGYTF.

V and J are TRBV11-2 and TRBJ2-1, with 10 bases aligning to TRBD1. There are 15 residues in the CDR3. The trim removed 6 bases at V and 6 bases at J, leaving 8 bases unmatched. Germline CDR1 SGHAT, CDR2 FQNNGV. The CDR3, as DNA: TGTGCCAGCAGGCCGAGGACAGGGGGTATCAATGAGCAGTTCTTC. This gives the protein CASRPRTGGINEQFF.

The chain carries TRBV19 and TRBJ2-5; perhaps TRBD1 as D (5 bases). Trimming removed 2 bases at V and 5 bases at J, with 18 bases between. The CDR3 is 16 residues long. Germline CDR1 LNHDA, CDR2 SQIVND (reference sequence). The CDR3 sequence: CASSISRGGIGETQYF. CDR3 coding DNA: TGTGCCAGTAGTATATCTAGGGGTGGGATAGGGGAGACCCAGTACTTC.

This clone showed up many times. The chain links TRBV6-5 to TRBJ1-2, with D unresolved. The CDR3 spans 13 residues. Per germline, CDR1 MNHEY and CDR2 SVGAGI. Between the trimmed V and J ends, which lost 4 bases and 4 bases, there was a span of 10 bases. The CDR3 DNA follows: TGTGCCAGCAGTTGGGCCGGGAGCTATGGCTACACCTTC. Amino acids: CASSWAGSYGYTF.

This sequence joins TRBV10-1 and TRBJ2-7; 12 nucleotides line up with TRBD2. Unmatched junction bases numbered 10, after V lost 3 bases and J lost 13 bases. Looked up from germline, CDR1 is WNHNN and CDR2 is SYGVQD (reference sequence). CDR3 length: 14 residues. Here the CDR3 DNA reads TGCGCCAGCAGTGATACCCTAGCGGGAGGGAATCGCTACTTC. Translated, it gives CASSDTLAGGNRYF.

The CDR3 sequence is CASTLRIRDTEAFF. The DNA for the CDR3 is TGTGCCAGTACCCTGAGGATTCGTGACACTGAAGCTTTCTTT. The chain links TRBV6-5 to TRBJ1-1, with D uncertain. The V and J ends lost 9 bases and 3 bases respectively, with 17 bases between them. The CDR3 extends over 14 amino acids. The germline gives CDR1 MNHEY, CDR2 SVGAGI.

The V call is TRBV7-2, the J call TRBJ2-3; TRBD2 matches 9 bases. With V trimmed by 0 bases and J by 5 bases, 3 bases remained unmatched. Germline values: CDR1 SGHTA, CDR2 FQGNSA. The CDR3 is 15 amino acids. CDR3 residues: CASSLAREGGDTQYF. The DNA for the CDR3 is TGTGCCAGCAGCTTAGCGCGGGAGGGGGGAGATACGCAGTATTTT.

CDR3 region: CAWVKRGTDTQYF. In DNA form, the CDR3 reads TGTGCCTGGGTTAAGCGGGGCACAGATACGCAGTATTTT. The V call is TRBV30, the J call TRBJ2-3, with a possible D match to TRBD2 (6 bases). Trimming cost V 5 bases and J 1 base, with 10 bases left between them. The CDR3 is 13 amino acids. Germline V CDR1 and CDR2: GTSNPN, SVGIG (reference sequence).

The rearrangement joins TRBV2 to TRBJ1-1; TRBD1 aligns across 9 bases. The CDR3 is made up of 14 amino acids. V lost 3 bases and J lost 5; bases outside the gene matches: 4. Germline assignment: CDR1 SNHLY and CDR2 FYNNEI. The CDR3 DNA follows: TGTGCCAGCAGTGACGGGACAGGGAGGACTGAAGCTTTCTTT. Its protein product is CASSDGTGRTEAFF.

This chain joins TRBV30 and TRBJ2-5; 14 bases line up with TRBD2. The germline CDR1 and CDR2 sequences are GTSNPN and SVGIG (reference sequence). The CDR3 totals 16 residues. V dropped 6 bases and J dropped 4; count of bases not matched to a gene: 10. In DNA form, the CDR3 reads TGTGCCTGCTCGGCGGGGACTAGCGGGGGTGGAGAGACCCAGTACTTC. As protein: CACSAGTSGGGETQYF.

V usage is TRBV2 and J usage is TRBJ2-7, with TRBD1 identical over 12 bases. The CDR3 is made up of 16 amino acids. CDR1 and CDR2 (germline): SNHLY, FYNNEI. V lost 3 bases and J lost 2; bases outside the gene matches: 5. The CDR3 nucleotides are TGTGCCAGCAGTGAGGGGACAGGGGGCCCTACCTACGAGCAGTACTTC. Protein: CASSEGTGGPTYEQYF. Supplemented by reference TRBV2 and TRBJ2-7, the full variable domain reads EPEVTQTPSHQVTQMGQEVILRCVPISNHLYFYWYRQILGQKVEFLVSFYNNEISEKSEIFDDQFSVERPDGSNFTLKIRSTKLEDSAMYFCASSEGTGGPTYEQYFGPGTRLTVT.

The V gene is TRBV2, the J gene TRBJ1-4; TRBD1 matches 9 bases. CDR1 and CDR2 from the germline V gene are SNHLY and FYNNEI. J was trimmed by 0 bases and V by 4 bases; bases with no gene match: 3. This CDR3 region has 16 residues. The CDR3 DNA is TGTGCCAGCAGTGGCCGGGACAGGGCAACTAATGAAAAACTGTTTTTT. It is translated as CASSGRDRATNEKLFF.

The chain couples TRBV5-8 to TRBJ1-5; D unclear. The V end was cut by 4 bases, the J end by 5 bases, with 10 bases between. The CDR3 loop spans 13 amino acids. Germline V gene lookup returns CDR1 SGHTS and CDR2 YDEGEE. The CDR3 DNA reads TGTGCCAGCAGCCGGTTTACTCATCAGCCCCAGCATTTT. It codes for CASSRFTHQPQHF.

The V gene is TRBV18, the J gene TRBJ2-5; TRBD1 is a possible D gene (5 bases). V was cut by 2 bases and J by 2 bases, with 6 bases left in between. The CDR3 is 13 amino acids. The germline V gene encodes CDR1 KGHSH and CDR2 LQKENI. This chain's CDR3 is CASSPGQQETQYF. The CDR3 region has the DNA TGTGCCAGCTCACCAGGACAACAAGAGACCCAGTACTTC.

This clone has ten or more counts. The rearrangement links TRBV4-2 to TRBJ2-1, with 9 bases lining up with TRBD2. The CDR3 runs to 17 residues. The V gene end was trimmed by 0 bases and the J gene end by 5 bases; junction bases not matched to a gene: 8. Germline V lookup: CDR1 LGHNA, CDR2 YNFKEQ. CDR3 loop: CASSQDPPKRGDNEQFF. The CDR3 nucleotides are TGTGCCAGCAGCCAAGATCCCCCCAAGCGGGGGGACAATGAGCAGTTCTTC.

This clone turned up a few times. The rearrangement uses TRBV12-3 or TRBV12-4 and TRBJ2-1; TRBD1 is a possible D gene (5 bases). The CDR3 sequence is 12 residues long. Trimming took 6 bases from V and 5 from J, leaving 8 bases between them. The CDR3 region is CASRPDNNEQFF. The DNA for the CDR3 is TGTGCCAGCAGACCGGACAACAATGAGCAGTTCTTC.

This clone was found once. Here the CDR3 DNA reads TGTGCCAGCAGCCCCCGGACTAGCGGGAGGCCGGGGGATGAGCAGTTCTTC. It yields the protein CASSPRTSGRPGDEQFF. This chain connects TRBV7-9 to TRBJ2-1; the match to TRBD2 covers 14 bases. Germline values: CDR1 SEHNR, CDR2 FQNEAQ (reference sequence). The J segment lost 8 bases and the V segment lost 5 bases, leaving 11 bases of the junction unmatched. The CDR3 runs to 17 residues.

The chain combines TRBV5-6 with TRBJ1-2, with D perhaps matching TRBD1 (6 bases). CDR1 and CDR2 (germline): SGHDT, YYEEEE. This CDR3 spans 15 amino acids. Trimming shortened V by 4 bases and J by 2 bases, and 15 bases separated the two germline ends. The CDR3 nucleotides read TGTGCCAGCAGCCTCTGGCGGACAGAGAACTATGGCTACACCTTC. Amino acid sequence: CASSLWRTENYGYTF.

V and J are TRBV19 and TRBJ2-6; D is perhaps TRBD2 (5 bases). Trimming took 3 bases from V and 2 from J, leaving 8 bases between them. The CDR3 covers 15 residues. CDR1 LNHDA and CDR2 SQIVND come from the germline V gene (reference sequence). CDR3 sequence: CASSIDGAGANVLTF. The CDR3 DNA is TGTGCCAGTAGTATCGACGGGGCTGGGGCCAACGTCCTGACTTTC.

The rearrangement joins TRBV6-5 to TRBJ1-2; D possibly corresponds to TRBD1 (5 bases). The length of the CDR3 is 12 residues. Between the trimmed V and J ends, which lost 6 bases and 8 bases, there was a span of 13 bases. Per germline, CDR1 MNHEY and CDR2 SVGAGI. CDR3 nucleotide sequence: TGTGCCAGCAGGGCTGGGCGGGGCGGCTACACCTTC. It is translated as CASRAGRGGYTF.

The chain is built from TRBV24-1 and TRBJ2-2; no reliable D call. Trimming took off 0 bases at V and 1 base at J, with 5 bases between the two ends. This CDR3 spans 15 amino acids. In germline, CDR1 is KGHDR, CDR2 SFDVKD. The chain's CDR3 is CATSDLLENTGELFF. DNA of the CDR3: TGTGCCACCAGTGATTTGTTAGAGAACACCGGGGAGCTGTTTTTT.

The chain is built from TRBV19 and TRBJ2-5; 7 nucleotides match TRBD1. The CDR3 is 18 residues long. The J segment lost 0 bases and the V segment lost 1 base, leaving 11 bases of the junction unmatched. Germline CDR1 LNHDA, CDR2 SQIVND (reference sequence). The CDR3 region has the DNA TGTGCCAGTAGTATAGGCGCGTCGGCAGGGGGTTACCAAGAGACCCAGTACTTC. It translates to CASSIGASAGGYQETQYF.

The chain recombines TRBV3-1 (or the pseudogene TRBV3-2) with TRBJ1-1; 9 bases are a match to TRBD1. The CDR3 has 16 amino acids. V shed 2 bases and J 6 bases; nucleotides not matched to a gene: 10. CDR1 and CDR2 (germline): LGHDT, YNNKEL (reference sequence). Written as DNA, the CDR3 is TGTGCCAGCAGCCAACTACCGGGACAGGGTTTCCCTGAAGCTTTCTTT. Translated: CASSQLPGQGFPEAFF.

The chain carries TRBV7-8 and TRBJ1-1; 8 positions match TRBD1. Germline values: CDR1 SGHVS, CDR2 FQNEAQ. The CDR3 has 15 amino acids. Trimming took 2 bases from V and 0 from J; bases not matched to a gene: 2. Written as DNA, the CDR3 is TGTGCCAGCAGCTTAACAGGGGGGATGAACACTGAAGCTTTCTTT. It is translated as CASSLTGGMNTEAFF.

This clone has just one count. The chain employs TRBV11-2 and TRBJ2-3; D might be TRBD1 (6 bases). The CDR3 loop spans 14 amino acids. Germline CDR1 reads SGHAT; CDR2 reads FQNNGV. Deletions cut 0 bases from V and 5 bases from J, with 9 bases between. The CDR3 sequence: CASSLDQGLDTQYF. As DNA, the CDR3 is TGTGCCAGCAGCTTAGATCAGGGGTTAGATACGCAGTATTTT.

The chain couples TRBV5-1 to TRBJ2-6; 7 bases map to TRBD1. V gave up 5 bases and J gave up 2 bases; unmatched junction bases: 4. Per the germline V gene, CDR1 is SGHRS and CDR2 is YFSETQ. The CDR3 has 15 residues. The CDR3 loop reads CASRTQGAGANVLTF. CDR3 nucleotides: TGCGCCAGCAGAACCCAGGGGGCTGGGGCCAACGTCCTGACTTTC.

V and J are TRBV7-2 and TRBJ2-5; D is perhaps TRBD1 (6 bases). The V and J ends lost 1 base and 4 bases respectively, with 13 bases between them. The germline CDR1 and CDR2 sequences are SGHTA and FQGNSA. The CDR3 length is 15 residues. The CDR3 loop reads CASSLVSGVGETQYF. CDR3 coding DNA: TGTGCCAGCAGCTTAGTCTCAGGGGTGGGAGAGACCCAGTACTTC.

The V call is TRBV5-1, the J call TRBJ2-5; 8 bases are shared with TRBD1. This CDR3 contains 15 residues. The V and J ends lost 2 bases and 1 base, in that order; junction bases with no gene match: 4. Germline V gene sequence: CDR1 SGHRS, CDR2 YFSETQ. This chain's CDR3 is CASSFTGGVQETQYF. The CDR3 nucleotides are TGCGCCAGCAGCTTCACAGGGGGAGTCCAAGAGACCCAGTACTTC.